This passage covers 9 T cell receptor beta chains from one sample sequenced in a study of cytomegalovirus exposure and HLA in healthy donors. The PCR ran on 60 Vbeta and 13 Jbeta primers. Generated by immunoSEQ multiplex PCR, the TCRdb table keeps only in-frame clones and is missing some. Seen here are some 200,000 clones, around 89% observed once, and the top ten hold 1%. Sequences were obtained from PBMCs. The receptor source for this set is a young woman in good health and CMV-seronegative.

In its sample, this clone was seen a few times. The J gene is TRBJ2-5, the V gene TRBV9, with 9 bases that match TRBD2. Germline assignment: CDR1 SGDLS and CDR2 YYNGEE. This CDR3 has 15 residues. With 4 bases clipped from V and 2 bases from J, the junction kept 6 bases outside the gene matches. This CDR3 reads CASSPAGGLQETQYF. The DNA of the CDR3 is TGTGCCAGCAGCCCAGCGGGGGGCCTACAAGAGACCCAGTACTTC.

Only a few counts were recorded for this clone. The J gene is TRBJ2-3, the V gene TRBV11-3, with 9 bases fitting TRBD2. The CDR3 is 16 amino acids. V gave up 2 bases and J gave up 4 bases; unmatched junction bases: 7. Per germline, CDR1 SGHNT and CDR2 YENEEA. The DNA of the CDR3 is TGTGCCAGCAGCTTATCTTGGCGGGAGGGCGCAGATACGCAGTATTTT. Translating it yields CASSLSWREGADTQYF.

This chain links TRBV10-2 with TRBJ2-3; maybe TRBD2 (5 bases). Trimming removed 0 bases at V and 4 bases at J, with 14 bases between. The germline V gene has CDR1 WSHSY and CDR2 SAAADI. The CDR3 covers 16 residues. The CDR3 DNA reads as TGCGCCAGCAGTGAGTCGAGGCATTGGCGGGCAGATACGCAGTATTTT. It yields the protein CASSESRHWRADTQYF.

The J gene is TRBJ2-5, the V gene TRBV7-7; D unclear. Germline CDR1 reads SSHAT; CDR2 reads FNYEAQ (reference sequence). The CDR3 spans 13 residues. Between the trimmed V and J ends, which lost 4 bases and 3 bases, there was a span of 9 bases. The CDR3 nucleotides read TGTGCCAGCAGCTCCCCGCCTAAAGAGACCCAGTACTTC. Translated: CASSSPPKETQYF. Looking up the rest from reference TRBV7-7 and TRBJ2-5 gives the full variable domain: GAGVSQSPRYKVTKRGQDVTLRCDPISSHATLYWYQQALGQGPEFLTYFNYEAQPDKSGLPSDRFSAERPEGSISTLTIQRTEQRDSAMYRCASSSPPKETQYFGPGTRLLVL.

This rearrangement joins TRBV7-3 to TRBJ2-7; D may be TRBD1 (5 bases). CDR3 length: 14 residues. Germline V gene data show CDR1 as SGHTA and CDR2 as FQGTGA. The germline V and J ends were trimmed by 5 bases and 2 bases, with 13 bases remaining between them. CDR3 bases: TGTGCCAGCAGCCCAGGGCTGGGGCCCTACGAGCAGTACTTC. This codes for CASSPGLGPYEQYF.

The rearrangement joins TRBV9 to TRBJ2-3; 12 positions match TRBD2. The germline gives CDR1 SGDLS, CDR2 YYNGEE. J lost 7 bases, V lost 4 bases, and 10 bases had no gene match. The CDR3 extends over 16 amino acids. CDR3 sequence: CASSLTLAGGPHTQYF. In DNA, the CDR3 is TGTGCCAGCAGCCTGACTCTAGCGGGGGGGCCTCATACGCAGTATTTT.

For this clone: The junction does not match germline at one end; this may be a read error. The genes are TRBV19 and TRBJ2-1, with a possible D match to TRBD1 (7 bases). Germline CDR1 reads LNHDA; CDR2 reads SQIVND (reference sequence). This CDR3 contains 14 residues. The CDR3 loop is CASSIAQGGVNIIF. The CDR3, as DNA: TGTGCCAGTAGTATTGCTCAGGGGGGAGTTAATATCATCTTC.

The CDR3 coding sequence is TGTGCCAGCTCAGAATTATCTGGCGGGGTTTCCTACGAGCAGTACTTC. Its protein product is CASSELSGGVSYEQYF. The chain carries TRBV18 and TRBJ2-7; possible D gene TRBD2, 6 bases. Germline V gene sequence: CDR1 KGHSH, CDR2 LQKENI. Trimming removed 5 bases from V and 1 base from J, with 18 bases in between. The CDR3 has 16 residues.

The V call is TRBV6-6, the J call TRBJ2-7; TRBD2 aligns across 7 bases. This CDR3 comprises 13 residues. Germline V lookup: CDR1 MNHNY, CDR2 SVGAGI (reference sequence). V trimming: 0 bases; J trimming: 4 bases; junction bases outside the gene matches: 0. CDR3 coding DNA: TGTGCCAGCAGTTACTCGCGGGGGTACGAGCAGTACTTC. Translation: CASSYSRGYEQYF.